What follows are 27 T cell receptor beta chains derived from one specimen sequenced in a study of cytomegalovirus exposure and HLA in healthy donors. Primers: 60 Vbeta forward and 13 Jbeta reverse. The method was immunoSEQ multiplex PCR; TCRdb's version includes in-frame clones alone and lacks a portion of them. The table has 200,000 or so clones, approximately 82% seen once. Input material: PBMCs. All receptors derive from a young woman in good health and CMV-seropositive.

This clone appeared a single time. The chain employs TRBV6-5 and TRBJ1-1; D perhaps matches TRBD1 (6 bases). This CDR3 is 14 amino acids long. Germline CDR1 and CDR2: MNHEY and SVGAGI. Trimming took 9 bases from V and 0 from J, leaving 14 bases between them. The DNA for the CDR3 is TGTGCCAGTAACCAGGGGTGGATGAACACTGAAGCTTTCTTT. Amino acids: CASNQGWMNTEAFF.

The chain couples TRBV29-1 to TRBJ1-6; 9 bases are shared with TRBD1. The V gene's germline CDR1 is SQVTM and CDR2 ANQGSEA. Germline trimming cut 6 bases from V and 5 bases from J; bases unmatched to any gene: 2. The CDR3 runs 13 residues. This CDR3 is CSVRTGDNSPLHF. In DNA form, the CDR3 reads TGCAGCGTGCGGACAGGGGATAATTCACCCCTCCACTTT. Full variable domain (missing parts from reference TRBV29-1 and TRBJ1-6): SAVISQKPSRDICQRGTSLTIQCQVDSQVTMMFWYRQQPGQSLTLIATANQGSEATYESGFVIDKFPISRPNLTFSTLTVSNMSPEDSSIYLCSVRTGDNSPLHFGNGTRLTVT.

CDR3 residues: CASSYGQGGGEETQYF. In DNA, the CDR3 is TGTGCCAGCAGCTACGGACAGGGGGGAGGCGAAGAGACCCAGTACTTC. The genes are TRBV7-3 and TRBJ2-5, with TRBD1 matching 10 bases. Trimming took 4 bases from V and 3 from J; bases not matched to a gene: 8. Germline CDR1 reads SGHTA; CDR2 reads FQGTGA. The CDR3 sequence is 16 residues long.

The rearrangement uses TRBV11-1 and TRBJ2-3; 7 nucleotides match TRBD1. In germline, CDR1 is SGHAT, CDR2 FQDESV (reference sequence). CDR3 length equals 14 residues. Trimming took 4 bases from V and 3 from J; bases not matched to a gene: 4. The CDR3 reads CASSSDRETDTQYF. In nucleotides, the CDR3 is TGTGCCAGCAGCTCAGACAGGGAAACAGATACGCAGTATTTT.

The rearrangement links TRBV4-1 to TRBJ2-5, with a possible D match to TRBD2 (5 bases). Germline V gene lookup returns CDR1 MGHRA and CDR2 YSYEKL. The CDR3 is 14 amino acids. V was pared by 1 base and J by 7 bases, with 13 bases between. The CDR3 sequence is CASSQGGQVATQYF. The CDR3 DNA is TGCGCCAGCAGCCAAGGAGGGCAGGTGGCGACCCAGTACTTC.

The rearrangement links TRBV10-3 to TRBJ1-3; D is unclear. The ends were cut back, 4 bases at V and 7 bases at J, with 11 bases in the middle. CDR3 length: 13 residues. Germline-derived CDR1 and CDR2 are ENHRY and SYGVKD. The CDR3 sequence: CAISVQVGNTIYF. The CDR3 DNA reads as TGTGCCATCAGTGTCCAGGTCGGTAACACCATATATTTT.

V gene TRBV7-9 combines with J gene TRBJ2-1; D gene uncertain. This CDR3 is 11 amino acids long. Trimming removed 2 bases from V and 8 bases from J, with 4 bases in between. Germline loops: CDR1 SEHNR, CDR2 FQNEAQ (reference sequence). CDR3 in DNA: TGTGCCAGCAGCTTATTCGATGAGCAGTTCTTC. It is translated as CASSLFDEQFF.

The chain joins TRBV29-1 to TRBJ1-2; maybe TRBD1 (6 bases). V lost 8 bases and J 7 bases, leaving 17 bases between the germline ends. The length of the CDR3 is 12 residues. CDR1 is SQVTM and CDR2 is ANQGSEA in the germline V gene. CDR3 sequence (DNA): TGCAGCACCCAGACAGGTAGCTTTGGCTACACCTTC. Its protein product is CSTQTGSFGYTF.

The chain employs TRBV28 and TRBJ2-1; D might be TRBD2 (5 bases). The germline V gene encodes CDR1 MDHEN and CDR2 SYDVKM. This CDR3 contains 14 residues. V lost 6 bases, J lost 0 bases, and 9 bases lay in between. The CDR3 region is CASRSGSSYNEQFF. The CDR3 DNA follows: TGTGCCAGCAGATCTGGGAGCTCCTACAATGAGCAGTTCTTC.

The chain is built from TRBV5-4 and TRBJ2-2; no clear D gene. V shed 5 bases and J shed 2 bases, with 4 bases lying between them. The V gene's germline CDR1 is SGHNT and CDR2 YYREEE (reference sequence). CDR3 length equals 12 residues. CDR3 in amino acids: CASRQNTGELFF. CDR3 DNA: TGTGCCAGCAGACAAAACACCGGGGAGCTGTTTTTT.

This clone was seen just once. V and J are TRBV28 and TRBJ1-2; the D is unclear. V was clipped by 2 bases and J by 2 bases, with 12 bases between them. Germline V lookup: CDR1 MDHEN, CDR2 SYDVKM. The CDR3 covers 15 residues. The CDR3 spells CASSLPGSRNYGYTF. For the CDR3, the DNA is TGTGCCAGCAGTTTACCCGGGTCGCGGAACTATGGCTACACCTTC.

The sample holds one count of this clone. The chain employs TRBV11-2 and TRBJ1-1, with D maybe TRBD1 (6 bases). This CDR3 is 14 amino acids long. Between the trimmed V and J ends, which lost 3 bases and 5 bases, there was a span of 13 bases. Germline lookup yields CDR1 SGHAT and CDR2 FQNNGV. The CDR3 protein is CASSFTGRVTEAFF. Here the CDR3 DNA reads TGTGCCAGCAGCTTCACAGGGAGAGTGACTGAAGCTTTCTTT. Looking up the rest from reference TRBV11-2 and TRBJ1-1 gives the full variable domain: EAGVAQSPRYKIIEKRQSVAFWCNPISGHATLYWYQQILGQGPKLLIQFQNNGVVDDSQLPKDRFSAERLKGVDSTLKIQPAKLEDSAVYLCASSFTGRVTEAFFGQGTRLTVV.

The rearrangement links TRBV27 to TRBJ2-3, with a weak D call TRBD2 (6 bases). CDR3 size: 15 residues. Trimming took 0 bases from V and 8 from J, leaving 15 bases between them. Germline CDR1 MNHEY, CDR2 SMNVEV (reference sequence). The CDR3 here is CASSLSPRLVVTQYF. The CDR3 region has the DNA TGTGCCAGCAGTTTATCTCCTAGACTAGTCGTTACGCAGTATTTT.

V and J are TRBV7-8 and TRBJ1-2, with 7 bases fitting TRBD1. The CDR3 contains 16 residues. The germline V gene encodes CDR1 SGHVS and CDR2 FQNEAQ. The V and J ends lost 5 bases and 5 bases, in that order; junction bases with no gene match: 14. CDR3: CASSPDRPQGIYGYTF. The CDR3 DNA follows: TGTGCCAGCAGCCCGGACAGGCCCCAGGGGATATATGGCTACACCTTC.

Here the CDR3 DNA reads TGTGCCAGCGGGCGGGGGGGCAGCGATGAGCAGTTCTTC. Its protein product is CASGRGGSDEQFF. This chain joins TRBV6-4 and TRBJ2-1; 9 nucleotides agree with TRBD2. Unmatched junction bases numbered 7, after V lost 8 bases and J lost 8 bases. This CDR3 is 13 amino acids long. CDR1 MRHNA and CDR2 SNTAGT come from the germline V gene.

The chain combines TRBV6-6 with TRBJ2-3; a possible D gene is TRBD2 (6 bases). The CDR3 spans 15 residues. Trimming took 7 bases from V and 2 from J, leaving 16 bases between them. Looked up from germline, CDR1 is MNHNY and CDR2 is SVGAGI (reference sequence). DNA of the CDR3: TGTGCCAGCATCCACTCGGGACTGGACACAGATACGCAGTATTTT. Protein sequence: CASIHSGLDTDTQYF.

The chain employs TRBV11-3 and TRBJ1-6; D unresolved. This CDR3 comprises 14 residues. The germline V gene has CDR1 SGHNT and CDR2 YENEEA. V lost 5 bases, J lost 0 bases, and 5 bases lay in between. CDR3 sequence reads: CASSEGSYNSPLHF. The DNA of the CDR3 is TGTGCCAGCAGCGAGGGCTCCTATAATTCACCCCTCCACTTT.

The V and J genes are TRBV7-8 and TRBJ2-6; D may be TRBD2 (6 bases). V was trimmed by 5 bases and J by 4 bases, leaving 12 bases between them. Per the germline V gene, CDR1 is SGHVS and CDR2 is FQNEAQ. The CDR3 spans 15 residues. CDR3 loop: CASSPGEWGANVLTF. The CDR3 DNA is TGTGCCAGCAGCCCGGGGGAGTGGGGGGCCAACGTCCTGACTTTC.

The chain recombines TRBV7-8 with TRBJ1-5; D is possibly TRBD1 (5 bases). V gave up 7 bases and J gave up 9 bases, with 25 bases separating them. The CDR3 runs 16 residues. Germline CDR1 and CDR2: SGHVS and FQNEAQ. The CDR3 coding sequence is TGTGCCAGCACCCTGGGGCAGGGTTCCCAATATTCGCCCCAGCATTTT. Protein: CASTLGQGSQYSPQHF. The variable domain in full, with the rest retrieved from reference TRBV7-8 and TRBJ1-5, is GAGVSQSPRYKVAKRGQDVALRCDPISGHVSLFWYQQALGQGPEFLTYFQNEAQLDKSGLPSDRFFAERPEGSVSTLKIQRTQQEDSAVYLCASTLGQGSQYSPQHFGDGTRLSIL.

The CDR3 sequence: CASSEGHSYEQYV. The CDR3 nucleotides are TGTGCCAGCAGTGAGGGGCACTCCTACGAGCAGTACGTC. The chain employs TRBV6-1 and TRBJ2-7; possibly TRBD1 for D (5 bases). CDR3 length equals 13 residues. With 3 bases removed from V and 0 bases from J, the gap between germline ends came to 6 bases. Germline CDR1 reads MNHNS; CDR2 reads SASEGT.

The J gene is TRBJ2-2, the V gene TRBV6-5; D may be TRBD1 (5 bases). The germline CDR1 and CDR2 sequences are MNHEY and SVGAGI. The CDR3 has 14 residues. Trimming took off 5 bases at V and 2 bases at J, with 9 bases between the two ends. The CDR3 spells CASSPQGNTGELFF. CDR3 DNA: TGTGCCAGCAGTCCGCAGGGCAACACCGGGGAGCTGTTTTTT.

DNA for the CDR3: TGTGCCAGCAGCTTACCGGGGAGCACAGATACGCAGTATTTT. This codes for CASSLPGSTDTQYF. The V gene is TRBV13, the J gene TRBJ2-3, with D possibly TRBD2 on 5 matching bases. The CDR3 extends over 14 amino acids. The germline V gene encodes CDR1 PRHDT and CDR2 FYEKMQ (reference sequence). V shed 2 bases and J shed 0 bases, with 6 bases lying between them.

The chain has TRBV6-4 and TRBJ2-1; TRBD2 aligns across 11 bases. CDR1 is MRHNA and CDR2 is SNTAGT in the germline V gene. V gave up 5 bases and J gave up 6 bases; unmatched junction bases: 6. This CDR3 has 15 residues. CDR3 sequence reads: CASSILAGALNEQFF. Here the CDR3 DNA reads TGTGCCAGCAGTATACTAGCGGGGGCTCTCAATGAGCAGTTCTTC.

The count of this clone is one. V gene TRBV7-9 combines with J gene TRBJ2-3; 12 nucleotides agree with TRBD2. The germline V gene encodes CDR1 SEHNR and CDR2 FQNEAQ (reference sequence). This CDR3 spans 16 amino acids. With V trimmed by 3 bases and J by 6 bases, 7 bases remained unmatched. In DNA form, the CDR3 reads TGTGCCAGCAGCTTTCTAGCGGGGGGGATTGCGGATACGCAGTATTTT. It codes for CASSFLAGGIADTQYF.

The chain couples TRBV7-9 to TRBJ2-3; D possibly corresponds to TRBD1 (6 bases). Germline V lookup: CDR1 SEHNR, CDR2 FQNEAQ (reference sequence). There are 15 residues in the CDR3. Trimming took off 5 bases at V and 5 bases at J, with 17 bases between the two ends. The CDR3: CASSPDSILQDTQYF. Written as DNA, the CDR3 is TGTGCCAGCAGCCCGGACAGCATCTTGCAAGATACGCAGTATTTT.

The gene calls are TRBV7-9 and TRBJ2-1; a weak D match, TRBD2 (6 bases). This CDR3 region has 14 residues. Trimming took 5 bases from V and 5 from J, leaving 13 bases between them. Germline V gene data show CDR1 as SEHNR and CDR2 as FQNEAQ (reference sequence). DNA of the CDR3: TGTGCCAGCAGCATGGGACTGGTCCACAATGAGCAGTTCTTC. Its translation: CASSMGLVHNEQFF.

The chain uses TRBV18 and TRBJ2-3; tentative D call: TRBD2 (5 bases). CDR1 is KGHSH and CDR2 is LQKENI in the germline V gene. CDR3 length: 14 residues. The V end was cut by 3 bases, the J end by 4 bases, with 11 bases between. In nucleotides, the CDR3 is TGTGCCAGCTCACCCTTGGACTCACCAGATACGCAGTATTTT. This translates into CASSPLDSPDTQYF.